These 26 T cell receptor beta chains were sequenced from one sample in a study of cytomegalovirus exposure and HLA in healthy donors. The PCR contained 60 Vbeta and 13 Jbeta primers. Repertoires were generated with immunoSEQ multiplex PCR, while TCRdb's copy carries only in-frame clones and drops some. The repertoire has over 150,000 clones, 80% of them found once; the top ten carry roughly 9%. What was sequenced was PBMCs. These receptors were taken from a man younger than 30 in good health and CMV-seropositive.

The rearrangement joins TRBV18 to TRBJ2-3; 7 bases fit TRBD2. CDR3 length: 13 amino acids. J lost 5 bases, V lost 6 bases, and 5 bases had no gene match. CDR1 is KGHSH and CDR2 is LQKENI in the germline V gene. CDR3 protein: CASSPSGIDTQYF. The CDR3 DNA reads as TGTGCCAGCTCGCCGAGCGGGATAGATACGCAGTATTTT.

The chain couples TRBV2 to TRBJ1-1, with D uncertain. Germline assignment: CDR1 SNHLY and CDR2 FYNNEI. The CDR3 sequence is 13 residues long. V gave up 8 bases and J gave up 1 base, with 11 bases separating them. CDR3 loop: CASLVLPNTEAFF. CDR3 nucleotides: TGTGCCAGCTTGGTTCTACCGAACACTGAAGCTTTCTTT.

The chain has TRBV6-5 and TRBJ2-6; D perhaps matches TRBD1 (6 bases). Per germline, CDR1 MNHEY and CDR2 SVGAGI. V was trimmed by 7 bases and J by 2 bases, leaving 9 bases between them. The CDR3 is 14 residues long. CDR3 residues: CASTGQTGANVLTF. The CDR3, as DNA: TGTGCCAGCACCGGACAGACTGGGGCCAACGTCCTGACTTTC.

This clone came up once. The V and J genes are TRBV28 and TRBJ1-4, with TRBD1 as a possible D gene (5 bases). CDR3 size: 18 residues. V was clipped by 2 bases and J by 6 bases, with 22 bases between them. CDR1 and CDR2 (germline): MDHEN, SYDVKM. Written as DNA, the CDR3 is TGTGCCAGCAGTTTACATCCCCTGCGGGGCAGGGACGATGAAAAACTGTTTTTT. As protein: CASSLHPLRGRDDEKLFF.

The gene calls are TRBV6-6 and TRBJ1-4; D might be TRBD1 (5 bases). The germline V gene encodes CDR1 MNHNY and CDR2 SVGAGI (reference sequence). The CDR3 spans 15 residues. V gave up 5 bases and J gave up 0 bases, with 10 bases separating them. The CDR3 spells CASSQDTSTNEKLFF. The DNA of the CDR3 is TGTGCCAGCAGTCAGGACACATCAACTAATGAAAAACTGTTTTTT.

J is TRBJ2-7 and V is TRBV4-1; TRBD2 matches 8 bases. The CDR3 has 14 residues. Germline CDR1 reads MGHRA; CDR2 reads YSYEKL. V shed 3 bases, J shed 0 bases, and the junction held 1 base outside the gene matches. The CDR3 bases are TGCGCCAGCAGCCACGGGACTAGCTCCTACGAGCAGTACTTC. Encoded protein: CASSHGTSSYEQYF.

The V gene is TRBV19, the J gene TRBJ2-5; perhaps TRBD1 as D (8 bases). The DNA end is a closer match to TRBJ2-7, so the J assignment may be wrong. CDR3 length: 14 residues. Germline CDR1 and CDR2: LNHDA and SQIVND (reference sequence). CDR3 amino acids: CASSIGQGGYEQYF. The CDR3 DNA sequence: TGTGCCAGTAGTATCGGACAGGGAGGGTACGAGCAGTACTTC.

V usage is TRBV5-6 and J usage is TRBJ1-1, with 7 nucleotides matching TRBD1. The V gene end was trimmed by 4 bases and the J gene end by 4 bases; junction bases not matched to a gene: 10. The CDR3 covers 15 residues. The V gene's germline CDR1 is SGHDT and CDR2 YYEEEE. CDR3 sequence reads: CASSAPGQYSTEAFF. CDR3 DNA sequence: TGTGCCAGCAGCGCCCCGGGACAGTACAGCACTGAAGCTTTCTTT.

This chain uses TRBV4-1 with TRBJ1-5; no firm D call. The CDR3 length is 15 residues. Germline V gene lookup returns CDR1 MGHRA and CDR2 YSYEKL. Trimming removed 0 bases from V and 3 bases from J, with 9 bases in between. CDR3 in DNA: TGCGCCAGCAGCCAAGATTTGAGTTTCAATCAGCCCCAGCATTTT. Residues: CASSQDLSFNQPQHF.

V and J are TRBV9 and TRBJ1-5, with D maybe TRBD1 (6 bases). CDR1 and CDR2 (germline): SGDLS, YYNGEE. This CDR3 is 19 amino acids long. The germline V and J ends were trimmed by 1 base and 3 bases, with 23 bases remaining between them. As DNA, the CDR3 is TGTGCCAGCAGCGTACTGGTCGATGAATGGCAGGGGACCAATCAGCCCCAGCATTTT. It encodes CASSVLVDEWQGTNQPQHF.

This clone occurred once. This chain connects TRBV25-1 to TRBJ1-2; unclear D gene. The CDR3 totals 14 residues. Germline V CDR1 and CDR2: MGHDK, SYGVNS. V was pared by 5 bases and J by 6 bases, with 16 bases between. For the CDR3, the DNA is TGTGCCAGCAGTTGGTTGGAGCAGAGCCATGGCTACACCTTC. Amino acid sequence: CASSWLEQSHGYTF.

This clone was detected a few times. The chain recombines TRBV5-4 with TRBJ2-5; D uncertain. The CDR3 is made up of 13 amino acids. Germline-derived CDR1 and CDR2 are SGHNT and YYREEE (reference sequence). With 9 bases removed from V and 4 bases from J, the gap between germline ends came to 16 bases. CDR3 loop: CATHPLPLETQYF. CDR3 in DNA: TGTGCCACCCACCCCCTACCGTTAGAGACCCAGTACTTC. Filled out from reference TRBV5-4 and TRBJ2-5, the complete variable domain reads ETGVTQSPTHLIKTRGQQVTLRCSSQSGHNTVSWYQQALGQGPQFIFQYYREEENGRGNFPPRFSGLQFPNYSSELNVNALELDDSALYLCATHPLPLETQYFGPGTRLLVL.

This clone was detected once. The J gene is TRBJ1-2, the V gene TRBV18; 8 bases are shared with TRBD1. This CDR3 has 16 residues. CDR1 and CDR2 (germline): KGHSH, LQKENI. The V segment lost 3 bases and the J segment 2 bases; nucleotides outside the gene matches: 8. The DNA for the CDR3 is TGTGCCAGCTCACCGTCAGGGGGCGAGAGGAACTATGGCTACACCTTC. It yields the protein CASSPSGGERNYGYTF.

This clone turned up a few times. The chain employs TRBV29-1 and TRBJ2-7; TRBD1 might be the D (5 bases). V lost 2 bases and J 3 bases, leaving 5 bases between the germline ends. The CDR3 is 11 residues long. In germline, CDR1 is SQVTM, CDR2 ANQGSEA. CDR3 in amino acids: CSVETGYEQYF. CDR3 sequence (DNA): TGCAGCGTTGAAACAGGCTACGAGCAGTACTTC.

This chain connects TRBV29-1 to TRBJ1-2, with no clear D. This CDR3 is 12 amino acids long. V shed 7 bases and J shed 0 bases, with 9 bases lying between them. Germline lookup yields CDR1 SQVTM and CDR2 ANQGSEA. The CDR3 loop is CSAVQTNYGYTF. CDR3 in DNA: TGCAGCGCTGTACAGACTAACTATGGCTACACCTTC.

V and J are TRBV11-3 and TRBJ2-1, with TRBD2 identical over 11 bases. The CDR3 totals 14 residues. The germline CDR1 and CDR2 sequences are SGHNT and YENEEA. V was pared by 3 bases and J by 6 bases, with 1 base of the junction left unmatched. In DNA, the CDR3 is TGTGCCAGCAGCTTTAGCGGGGGGGCCAATGAGCAGTTCTTC. It translates to CASSFSGGANEQFF. Variable domain in full (rest from reference TRBV11-3 and TRBJ2-1): EAGVVQSPRYKIIEKKQPVAFWCNPISGHNTLYWYLQNLGQGPELLIRYENEEAVDDSQLPKDRFSAERLKGVDSTLKIQPAELGDSAVYLCASSFSGGANEQFFGPGTRLTVL.

The chain joins TRBV7-9 to TRBJ2-5; maybe TRBD1 (5 bases). V was shortened by 2 bases and J by 2 bases, with 9 bases between the two germline ends. CDR3 length: 14 residues. Germline V gene lookup returns CDR1 SEHNR and CDR2 FQNEAQ (reference sequence). DNA for the CDR3: TGTGCCAGCAGCTTAAGGGGCAGTCAAGAGACCCAGTACTTC. Its translation is CASSLRGSQETQYF.

Note on this clone: The sample contains more than one DNA sequence encoding this CDR3. V gene TRBV6-5 combines with J gene TRBJ1-1; D is ambiguous. Germline CDR1 is MNHEY and CDR2 is SVGAGI. The germline V and J ends were trimmed by 1 base and 6 bases, with 15 bases remaining between them. The CDR3 runs 15 residues. CDR3: CASSYLAAGSAEAFF. The CDR3 nucleotides read TGTGCCAGCAGTTACTTGGCCGCGGGTTCGGCTGAAGCTTTCTTT.

The V gene is TRBV7-6, the J gene TRBJ2-5; 9 positions agree with TRBD1. Trimming cost V 2 bases and J 4 bases; bases outside gene matches: 2. Looked up from germline, CDR1 is SGHVS and CDR2 is FNYEAQ. This CDR3 spans 14 amino acids. CDR3 in amino acids: CASSLTGGLETQYF. DNA for the CDR3: TGTGCCAGCAGCTTAACAGGGGGCTTAGAGACCCAGTACTTC.

A remark on this clone: The same CDR3 can be traced to other DNA sequences in this sample. This sequence joins TRBV19 and TRBJ1-2, with D perhaps TRBD1 (5 bases). The germline gives CDR1 LNHDA, CDR2 SQIVND (reference sequence). Trimming cost V 5 bases and J 1 base, with 8 bases left between them. This CDR3 has 13 residues. This chain's CDR3 is CASSPQGNYGYTF. In DNA, the CDR3 is TGTGCCAGTAGTCCCCAGGGTAACTATGGCTACACCTTC.

The chain links TRBV6-1 to TRBJ2-7; D is perhaps TRBD1 (5 bases). This CDR3 is built from 13 residues. Germline V gene data show CDR1 as MNHNS and CDR2 as SASEGT. V dropped 7 bases and J dropped 0 bases, with 10 bases sitting between them. Here the CDR3 reads CASKEGASYEQYF. DNA for the CDR3: TGTGCCAGCAAAGAAGGGGCCTCCTACGAGCAGTACTTC.

About this clone: A read error may account for a junction end that differs from germline. V and J are TRBV9 and TRBJ2-4, with 7 bases identical to TRBD1. This CDR3 has 18 residues. The V gene's germline CDR1 is SGDLS and CDR2 YYNGEE. Written as DNA, the CDR3 is TGTGCCAGCAGCGGGGGTGACAGGGAAGGGGGTGGCAAAAACAGTCAGTACTTC. Its protein product is CASSGGDREGGGKNSQYF.

This clone was detected a few times. The chain links TRBV30 to TRBJ2-6; tentatively, D is TRBD1 (6 bases). The CDR3 extends over 12 amino acids. Germline V CDR1 and CDR2: GTSNPN, SVGIG (reference sequence). V was clipped by 7 bases and J by 4 bases, with 8 bases between them. CDR3 loop: CASGQGANVLTF. The CDR3 DNA is TGTGCCTCCGGACAGGGGGCCAACGTCCTGACTTTC.

This chain joins TRBV5-1 and TRBJ2-3; 11 bases match TRBD2. Trimming at V came to 2 bases and at J to 4 bases, leaving 6 bases not matched to a gene. Germline CDR1 is SGHRS and CDR2 is YFSETQ. The CDR3 consists of 16 residues. CDR3 sequence: CASSLGASGGSDTQYF. The CDR3 bases are TGCGCCAGCAGCTTAGGAGCTAGCGGGGGGTCAGATACGCAGTATTTT. Combining the CDR3 with reference TRBV5-1 and TRBJ2-3 gives the whole variable domain KAGVTQTPRYLIKTRGQQVTLSCSPISGHRSVSWYQQTPGQGLQFLFEYFSETQRNKGNFPGRFSGRQFSNSRSEMNVSTLELGDSALYLCASSLGASGGSDTQYFGPGTRLTVL.

V is TRBV11-3 and J is TRBJ2-1; the match to TRBD1 covers 8 bases. Unmatched junction bases numbered 3, after V lost 5 bases and J lost 3 bases. The germline V gene has CDR1 SGHNT and CDR2 YENEEA. The CDR3 sequence is 14 residues long. CDR3: CASSIGQGYNEQFF. DNA for the CDR3: TGTGCCAGCAGCATCGGACAGGGCTACAATGAGCAGTTCTTC.

The V and J genes are TRBV7-2 and TRBJ1-1, with D unclear. In germline, CDR1 is SGHTA, CDR2 FQGNSA. There are 13 residues in the CDR3. Trimming shortened V by 0 bases and J by 3 bases, and 5 bases separated the two germline ends. The CDR3 spells CASSLAQYTEAFF. CDR3 DNA: TGTGCCAGCAGCTTAGCCCAGTACACTGAAGCTTTCTTT.